This T cell receptor (beta chain) is drawn from a study of response to subunit inactivated influenza vaccine. This CDR3 contains 14 residues. Germline assignment: CDR1 SGHRS and CDR2 YFSETQ. Trimming took 0 bases from V and 5 from J, leaving 9 bases between them. Regarding the study as a whole: The study's authors posited that every seasonal influenza vaccination enlists few new T cells.

The table lists this clonotype with many counts. The antigen remains undetermined. TCRdb independently ran MiXCR on the RT-PCR reads; one entry per CDR3 protein. The sample holds around 520,000 distinct CDR3 sequences, roughly 23% seen once. The input for sequencing was CD4+ T cells sorted from PBMCs, taken more than 4 days after vaccination. The TCR originated in a man aged 45-65 years who received an inactivated influenza vaccine. The V and J genes are TRBV5-1 and TRBJ2-1, with D unresolved. The CDR3 loop is CASSLELRDNEQFF. The CDR3 DNA follows: TGCGCCAGCAGCTTGGAATTAAGAGACAATGAGCAGTTCTTC. Using reference TRBV5-1 and TRBJ2-1 for the parts outside the CDR3, the full variable domain is KAGVTQTPRYLIKTRGQQVTLSCSPISGHRSVSWYQQTPGQGLQFLFEYFSETQRNKGNFPGRFSGRQFSNSRSEMNVSTLELGDSALYLCASSLELRDNEQFFGPGTRLTVL.